These T cell receptor beta chains were read from a single sample in a study of read filtering for tumor transcriptome and immune sequencing. TCRdb recomputed calls from the reads with MiXCR, one row per CDR3 protein. The table shows 50,000 or so distinct CDR3 sequences, with about 12% occurring only once. Sequences were obtained from a population of CD138-negative cells sorted from bone marrow. Receptor source: a donor at least 40 years old with multiple myeloma. Each CDR3 is given with its conserved first and last residue. A D gene is named only where the DNA matches it firmly. Clone sizes are given selectively: once, few, many, or a class where the clone is expanded.

D gene	V gene	J gene	clone size	CDR3 protein	CDR3 DNA
NA	TRBV4-1	TRBJ1-1	many	CASSPERGGYPEAFF	TGCGCCAGCAGCCCGGAACGTGGGGGGTATCCTGAAGCTTTCTTT
NA	TRBV10-1	TRBJ2-1	many	CASSEGTVSYNEQFF	TGCGCCAGCAGTGAGGGGACTGTATCCTACAATGAGCAGTTCTTC
NA	TRBV24-1	TRBJ2-2	many	CATSELGKDTGELFF	TGTGCCACCAGTGAGTTAGGGAAGGACACCGGGGAGCTGTTTTTT
TRBD1	TRBV4-1	TRBJ2-7	NA	CASSFAGTGGFEQYF	TGCGCCAGCAGCTTCGCCGGGACAGGGGGCTTCGAGCAGTACTTC
NA	TRBV7-6	TRBJ1-1	NA	CASSLDGYAEAFF	TGTGCCAGCAGCTTAGATGGGTACGCGGAAGCTTTCTTT
NA	TRBV6-1	TRBJ2-3	many	CASPDRNTDTQYF	TGTGCCAGCCCTGACAGGAACACAGATACGCAGTATTTT
TRBD1	TRBV7-2	TRBJ1-2	many	CASSTKTGPNYGYTF	TGTGCCAGCAGCACCAAGACAGGGCCTAACTATGGCTACACCTTC
NA	TRBV3-1	TRBJ1-5	once	CASSSGLISQPQHF	TGTGCCAGCAGCTCGGGACTGATTAGTCAGCCCCAGCATTTT
TRBD1	TRBV12-3/TRBV12-4	TRBJ1-5	many	CASSLGQGINQPQHF	TGTGCCAGCAGTCTGGGACAGGGGATTAATCAGCCCCAGCATTTT
NA	TRBV3-1	TRBJ2-7	few	CASGYDGGRNEQYF	TGTGCCAGCGGGTATGACGGGGGGCGGAACGAGCAGTACTTC
TRBD1	TRBV30	TRBJ2-3	many	CAALHRGTDTQYF	TGTGCCGCATTACACAGGGGGACAGATACGCAGTATTTT
TRBD1	TRBV12-3/TRBV12-4	TRBJ1-5	many	CASSSPGGNQPQHF	TGTGCCAGCAGTTCTCCAGGGGGGAATCAGCCCCAGCATTTT
TRBD1	TRBV5-1	TRBJ1-1	many	CASRGGQVNTEAFF	TGCGCCAGCAGGGGCGGACAGGTTAACACTGAAGCTTTCTTT
NA	TRBV27	TRBJ1-5	few	CASSLSWTGGNQPQHF	TGTGCCAGCAGTTTATCGTGGACTGGTGGCAATCAGCCCCAGCATTTT
TRBD1	TRBV7-8	TRBJ2-7	NA	CASSRILSGQGPFDEQYF	TGTGCCAGCAGCCGGATTTTGTCGGGACAGGGGCCTTTCGACGAGCAGTACTTC
TRBD2	TRBV19	TRBJ2-1	many	CASRISGGGHNEQFF	TGTGCCAGTAGGATTAGCGGGGGAGGGCACAATGAGCAGTTCTTC
TRBD1	TRBV5-6	TRBJ2-2	many	CASSLASLTGWSGELFF	TGTGCCAGCAGCTTGGCGTCGCTGACAGGGTGGTCCGGGGAGCTGTTTTTT
NA	TRBV24-1	TRBJ2-3	NA	CATSYRGYTDTQYF	TGTGCCACCAGTTATAGGGGGTACACAGATACGCAGTATTTT
NA	TRBV11-2	TRBJ2-2	many	CASSLFDTGELFF	TGTGCCAGCAGCTTATTCGACACCGGGGAGCTGTTTTTT
TRBD2	TRBV7-3	TRBJ2-4	few	CASSSGLGLGIQYF	TGTGCCAGCAGCTCTGGACTAGGTCTGGGCATTCAGTACTTC
NA	TRBV3-1	TRBJ1-5	many	CASSQSTDQPQHF	TGTGCCAGCAGCCAGTCGACCGATCAGCCCCAGCATTTT
TRBD1	TRBV4-1	TRBJ1-1	many	CASRMGQEVVAFF	TGCGCCAGCAGAATGGGACAGGAGGTAGTCGCTTTCTTT
TRBD1	TRBV12-3/TRBV12-4	TRBJ2-5	NA	CASSYRQGQETQYF	TGTGCCAGCAGTTATCGACAGGGACAAGAGACCCAGTACTTC